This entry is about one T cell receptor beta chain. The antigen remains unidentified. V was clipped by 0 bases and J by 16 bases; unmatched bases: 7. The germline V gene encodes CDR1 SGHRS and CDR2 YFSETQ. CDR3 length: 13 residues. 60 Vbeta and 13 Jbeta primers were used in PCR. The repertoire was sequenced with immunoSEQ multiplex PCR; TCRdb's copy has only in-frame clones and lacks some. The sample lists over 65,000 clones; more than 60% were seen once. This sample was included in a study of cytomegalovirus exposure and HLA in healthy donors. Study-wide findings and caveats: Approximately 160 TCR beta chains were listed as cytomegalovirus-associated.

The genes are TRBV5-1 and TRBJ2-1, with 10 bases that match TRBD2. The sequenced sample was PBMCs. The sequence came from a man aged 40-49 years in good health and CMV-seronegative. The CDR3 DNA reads TGCGCCAGCAGCTTGGGAAGCGGGAGGGCCCAATTCTTC. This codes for CASSLGSGRAQFF.